The T cell receptor (beta chain) under discussion was sequenced for a study of cytomegalovirus exposure and HLA in healthy donors. Overall study results and limits: In a later analysis, CMV-associated beta chains were mostly HLA-associated, it appeared. Investigators reported 150 to 200 TCR beta chains as tied to cytomegalovirus.

With 60 Vbeta and 13 Jbeta primers, the PCR was carried out. Some clones are missing from TCRdb's copy, which holds only in-frame ones; the method was immunoSEQ multiplex PCR. Of about 160,000 clones listed, approximately 88% were seen once; the top ten hold around 0.85%. With regard to this clone: The antigen is unknown.

The CDR3 sequence is 12 residues long. In germline, CDR1 is MDHEN, CDR2 SYDVKM. J lost 4 bases, V lost 6 bases, and 2 bases had no gene match. This chain uses TRBV28 with TRBJ1-2, with 7 bases matching TRBD1. The specimen was PBMCs. This TCR derives from a woman aged 25 to 39 in good health and CMV-seronegative. CDR3 in amino acids: CASRTGPYGYTF. The CDR3 coding sequence is TGTGCCAGCAGGACAGGGCCCTATGGCTACACCTTC.